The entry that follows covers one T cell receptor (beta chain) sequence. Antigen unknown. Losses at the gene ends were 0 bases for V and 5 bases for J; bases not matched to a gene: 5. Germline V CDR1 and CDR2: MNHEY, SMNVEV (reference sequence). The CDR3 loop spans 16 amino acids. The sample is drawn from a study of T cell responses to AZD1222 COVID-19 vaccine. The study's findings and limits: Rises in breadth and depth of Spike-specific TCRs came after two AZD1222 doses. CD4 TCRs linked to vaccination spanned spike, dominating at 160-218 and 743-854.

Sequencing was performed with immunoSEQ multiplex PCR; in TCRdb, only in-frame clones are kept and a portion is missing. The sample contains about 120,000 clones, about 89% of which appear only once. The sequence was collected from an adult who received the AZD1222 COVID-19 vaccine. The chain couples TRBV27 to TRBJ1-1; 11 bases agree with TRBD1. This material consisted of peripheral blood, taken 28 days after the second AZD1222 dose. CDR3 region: CASSLSRTGGGTEAFF. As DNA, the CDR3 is TGTGCCAGCAGTTTATCAAGGACAGGGGGCGGAACTGAAGCTTTCTTT.